The T cell receptor (beta chain) described here comes from a study of blood T cell repertoires in COVID-19. As for the study in general: From T cells, B-cell-depleted T cells, or PBMCs came the material, which was cDNA or gDNA.

TCRdb's table, derived via immunoSEQ multiplex PCR, lists solely in-frame clones and lacks some. The sample consists of around 300,000 clones, roughly nine tenths of them appearing once. V was clipped by 0 bases and J by 0 bases, with 15 bases between them. The CDR3 has 17 amino acids. CDR1 is SGHRS and CDR2 is YFSETQ in the germline V gene. Study members were between roughly 18 and 89 years old and lived in 20 to 30 US regions. Participant-given clinical history determined each cohort assignment. Cohort 3 recovered donors had two negative PCRs, clearance, or symptom resolution. This clonotype was sampled from a woman aged 50 to 65 who had recovered from COVID-19. Specimen: PBMCs or T cells enriched from blood (not recorded which). The rearrangement uses TRBV5-1 and TRBJ2-5; no firm D call. Here the CDR3 reads CASSLDLSSPYQETQYF. The DNA for the CDR3 is TGCGCCAGCAGCTTGGATTTGTCTTCTCCGTACCAAGAGACCCAGTACTTC.